This T cell receptor (beta chain) was found in a study of cytomegalovirus exposure and HLA in healthy donors. Study outcomes and limitations: Most TCR sequences were seen very rarely across donors, but some public TCRs occurred in many. There were a few CMV-associated chains whose specificity for CMV antigens was confirmed in vitro.

Worth noting for this clone: Its antigen is not identified.

This CDR3 contains 12 residues. Germline lookup yields CDR1 MDHEN and CDR2 SYDVKM. Trimming took off 7 bases at V and 5 bases at J, with 11 bases between the two ends. Profiling relied on immunoSEQ multiplex PCR, and the TCRdb table lists in-frame clones only, not all of them. In the table there are 220,000 or so clones, around four fifths of which are singletons. The chain recombines TRBV28 with TRBJ1-1; no reliable D call. Sequenced material: PBMCs. The source is a woman between 18 and 29 years old in good health and CMV-seronegative. CDR3 sequence: CASTRLETEAFF. The DNA of the CDR3 is TGTGCCAGCACCCGCTTGGAAACTGAAGCTTTCTTT.